The rows below give T cell receptor beta chains drawn from one sample of a study of cytomegalovirus exposure and HLA in healthy donors. TCRdb's table, derived via immunoSEQ multiplex PCR, lists solely in-frame clones and lacks some. The data show 110,000 to 150,000 clones, with approximately 71% seen just once and roughly 4.9% held by the top ten. Sequenced: PBMCs. These receptors were obtained from a woman in her forties or fifties in good health and CMV-seronegative. CDR3s include the opening cysteine and the closing phenylalanine or tryptophan. D genes are given only for firm matches. A row's size may be missing; if present it is once, few, many or a size class.

v_call,j_call,clone_size,d_call,cdr3_nt,cdr3_aa
TRBV18,TRBJ1-2,once,.,TGTGCCAGCTCAAACGGGCGGGACTTGAACTATGGCTACACCTTC,CASSNGRDLNYGYTF
TRBV6-6,TRBJ1-5,.,TRBD1,TGTGCCAGCACCAGACAGGGGAATGGACAGCCCCAGCATTTT,CASTRQGNGQPQHF
TRBV6-4,TRBJ2-6,.,TRBD2,TGTGCCAGCAGTGACGCTCCCCTAGCGGGGGTCTCTGGGGCCAACGTCCTGACTTTC,CASSDAPLAGVSGANVLTF
TRBV5-6,TRBJ1-2,.,.,TGTGCCAGCAGCTTGGGCACAGTCTATGGCTACACCTTC,CASSLGTVYGYTF
TRBV6-1,TRBJ2-7,.,TRBD1,TGTGCCAGCAGTGAAGCGGGACAGGGGGGCGAGCAGTACTTC,CASSEAGQGGEQYF
TRBV4-3,TRBJ2-5,.,.,TGCGCCAGCAGCCAAGGCGCCGGGTACCAAGAGACCCAGTACTTC,CASSQGAGYQETQYF
TRBV5-4,TRBJ2-3,few,TRBD2,TGTGCCAGCAGCCCGCGTGCGGGAGGCCACCCCACAGATACGCAGTATTTT,CASSPRAGGHPTDTQYF
TRBV7-6,TRBJ2-2,.,.,TGTGCCAGCAGCTTATCTATAAAAACCGGGGAGCTGTTTTTT,CASSLSIKTGELFF
TRBV6-5,TRBJ2-1,.,.,TGTGCCAGCAGTTTTAGGGGTGATGAGCAGTTCTTC,CASSFRGDEQFF
TRBV19,TRBJ2-7,.,TRBD1,TGTGCCAGTAGTATCCGTAGGGGACAGTCCTCCTACGAGCAGTACTTC,CASSIRRGQSSYEQYF
TRBV29-1,TRBJ2-2,once,TRBD2,TGCAGCGTTGAAGGACTAGCGGGGGGGCGAGCCGGGGAGCTGTTTTTT,CSVEGLAGGRAGELFF
TRBV6-5,TRBJ1-4,few,TRBD1,TGTGCCAGCAGTTCCCGGACAGGGGTCCAAAAACTGTTTTTT,CASSSRTGVQKLFF
TRBV27,TRBJ1-6,.,TRBD1,TGTGCCAGCAATCCAGGGGGGAAATCACCCCTCCACTTT,CASNPGGKSPLHF
TRBV2,TRBJ1-5,few,TRBD1,TGTGCCAGCAGAGAGCAGGGGGGTGGCAATCAGCCCCAGCATTTT,CASREQGGGNQPQHF
TRBV19,TRBJ2-1,.,.,TGTGCCAGTAGTATGCGGTCCTCCGGCAGTGAGCAGTTCTTC,CASSMRSSGSEQFF
TRBV6-4,TRBJ1-1,few,TRBD1,TGTGCCAGCAGTGAGGGACAGGGGTCCACTGAAGCTTTCTTT,CASSEGQGSTEAFF
TRBV7-2,TRBJ1-1,.,.,TGTGCCAGCAGCTTAGCAGGAGACACTGAAGCTTTCTTT,CASSLAGDTEAFF
TRBV19,TRBJ1-5,.,.,TGTGCCAGTAACCCCCACAGTTCTGCGTCGACAGGTTCCAATCAGCCCCAGCATTTT,CASNPHSSASTGSNQPQHF
TRBV9,TRBJ1-3,.,TRBD1,TGTGCCAGCAGTCATACTCAGGGGGCTTCTGGAAACACCATATATTTT,CASSHTQGASGNTIYF
TRBV7-9,TRBJ1-4,.,.,TGTGCCAGCAGCTTAGTTGGAGGGAGGGGTGAAAAACTGTTTTTT,CASSLVGGRGEKLFF
TRBV19,TRBJ1-1,few,.,TGTGCCAGTAGTATAGTAGGGGGAACTGAAGCTTTCTTT,CASSIVGGTEAFF
TRBV5-4,TRBJ1-2,.,.,TGTGCCAGCAGCTTGGGACAGGCCTACTATGGCTACACCTTC,CASSLGQAYYGYTF
TRBV6-4,TRBJ2-6,once,TRBD1,TGTGCCAGCAGGCACAGGGGTCTTCAATCTGGGGCCAACGTCCTGACTTTC,CASRHRGLQSGANVLTF
TRBV18,TRBJ1-5,.,.,TGTGCCAGCTCACAGGGGTTAAATCAGCCCCAGCATTTT,CASSQGLNQPQHF
TRBV5-3,TRBJ2-6,.,.,TGTGCCAGAAGCTTCAGGGGTCGGATGTCTGGGGCCAACGTCCTGACTTTC,CARSFRGRMSGANVLTF
TRBV29-1,TRBJ2-7,.,.,TGCAGCGTTGAGTTAGCCCAAAGCTCCTACGAGCAGTACTTC,CSVELAQSSYEQYF
TRBV6-4,TRBJ2-3,.,.,TGTGCCAGCAGTGACTCAGGAGCCCCAGATACGCAGTATTTT,CASSDSGAPDTQYF
TRBV7-9,TRBJ1-6,.,TRBD1,TGTGCCAGCACCACCGGGACAGAAAATTCACCCCTCCACTTT,CASTTGTENSPLHF
TRBV28,TRBJ2-7,.,TRBD2,TGTGCCAGCAGTCCCACGCGGGGGGTAGCCTCCGAGCAGTACTTC,CASSPTRGVASEQYF
TRBV7-9,TRBJ1-3,.,.,TGTGCCAGCACCCCCCAGGGTTTTGAATCTGGAAACACCATATATTTT,CASTPQGFESGNTIYF
TRBV29-1,TRBJ2-3,.,.,TGCAGCGTTGAATATCTAATCAGGGCGGGGGATACGCAGTATTTT,CSVEYLIRAGDTQYF
TRBV4-1,TRBJ2-7,.,.,TGCGCCAGCAGCCAAGAAGAGTGGGGCGACGAGCAGTACTTC,CASSQEEWGDEQYF
TRBV27,TRBJ2-7,once,TRBD1,TGTGCCAGCAGTCCGACAGGGTGGGTGAGAGAGCAGTACTTC,CASSPTGWVREQYF
TRBV7-8,TRBJ1-1,.,TRBD1,TGTGCCAGCAGCATACAGGGGGCCGGAACTGAAGCTTTCTTT,CASSIQGAGTEAFF
TRBV2,TRBJ1-4,.,TRBD1,TGTGCCAGCAGTGGATTTCTCAGGGGGCGGGGGGAAAAACTGTTTTTT,CASSGFLRGRGEKLFF
TRBV10-3,TRBJ2-1,.,TRBD2,TGTGCCATCAACAAACCACTAGCGGGGGGTAGGGGTGAGCAGTTCTTC,CAINKPLAGGRGEQFF
TRBV9,TRBJ1-3,.,TRBD1,TGTGCCTCTGCGAGGGGACAGGGGATGAAGTCCCCGGACACCATATATTTT,CASARGQGMKSPDTIYF